These 4 T cell receptor beta chains originate from one sample sequenced in a study of blood T cell repertoires in COVID-19 (dated by TCRdb to the early 2020s). Receptor amplification or capture employed the immunoSEQ multiplex PCR assay. The source is immuneACCESS, and TCRdb retained only in-frame sequences with V and J called. Part of the clones is not carried over; for the studies checked, unresolved V genes explain less than half of this, and the remainder is unexplained. This sample gives 130,000 or so clones in total; roughly 91% of them show up just once. Of the sample, 18% is held by the ten largest clones. Sequenced material: peripheral blood. The source of these receptors is a man aged 50-60 years with active or convalescent COVID-19.

This clone was recorded once. The gene calls are TRBV19 and TRBJ1-2; weak D call: TRBD1 (5 bases). The CDR3 covers 12 residues. Germline V gives CDR1 LNHDA, CDR2 SQIVND (reference sequence). V was pared by 7 bases and J by 8 bases, with 14 bases between. This CDR3 reads CASIGGIGGYTF. The CDR3 nucleotides are TGTGCCAGTATCGGGGGAATTGGAGGCTACACCTTC. The complete variable domain, with remaining parts taken from reference TRBV19 and TRBJ1-2, reads DGGITQSPKYLFRKEGQNVTLSCEQNLNHDAMYWYRQDPGQGLRLIYYSQIVNDFQKGDIAEGYSVSREKKESFPLTVTSAQKNPTAFYLCASIGGIGGYTFGSGTRLTVV.

The J gene is TRBJ2-7, the V gene TRBV27; TRBD1 matches 7 bases. Germline V gene lookup returns CDR1 MNHEY and CDR2 SMNVEV (reference sequence). The CDR3 is 13 residues long. Trimming removed 4 bases from V and 2 bases from J; junction bases left unmatched: 2. The CDR3 nucleotides are TGTGCCAGCAGTTCGACAGGGACCTACGAGCAGTACTTC. Translation: CASSSTGTYEQYF.

The rearrangement uses TRBV4-1 and TRBJ2-7; 11 nucleotides line up with TRBD2. V gave up 3 bases and J gave up 3 bases; unmatched junction bases: 7. Germline assignment: CDR1 MGHRA and CDR2 YSYEKL. This CDR3 comprises 16 residues. DNA for the CDR3: TGCGCCAGCAGCCATCAACTAGCGGGAGCTGACTACGAGCAGTACTTC. It translates to CASSHQLAGADYEQYF.

The chain joins TRBV10-2 to TRBJ1-5; D is unresolved. There are 14 residues in the CDR3. Germline CDR1 is WSHSY and CDR2 is SAAADI. Trimming stripped 1 base from V and 7 bases from J, with 11 bases between. DNA for the CDR3: TGCGCCAGCAGTGAGTTGGCGGAGGGCCAGCCCCAGCATTTT. This sequence encodes CASSELAEGQPQHF.